One T cell receptor beta chain is described in this entry. The target antigen is unknown. This PCR relied on a set of 60 Vbeta primers and 13 Jbeta primers. The method was immunoSEQ multiplex PCR; TCRdb's version includes in-frame clones alone and lacks a portion of them. The sample has roughly 130,000 clones; around 9% are singletons. These data belong to a study of cytomegalovirus exposure and HLA in healthy donors. Regarding the study as a whole: As confirmed in vitro, three CMV-associated chains were specific for CMV antigens. Being productive about 87% or about 30% of the time was typical of most TCR beta V segments in an earlier analysis. A missense DCLRE1C variant was associated with V- and J-gene trimming of TCR beta chains in a later analysis, and an independent cohort replicated the association.

Trimming stripped 1 base from V and 0 bases from J, with 10 bases between. CDR1 is SQVTM and CDR2 is ANQGSEA in the germline V gene. This CDR3 has 14 residues. The source material was PBMCs. V and J are TRBV29-1 and TRBJ2-7; D remains ambiguous. This TCR came from a man aged 35-49 years in good health and CMV-seronegative. The DNA for the CDR3 is TGCAGCGTTGAAGTTTATACAGCCTCCTACGAGCAGTACTTC. Its translation is CSVEVYTASYEQYF.